The sequence of this TCR beta chain was determined in a study of CD4 T cells in relation to SARS-CoV-2 and coronaviruses. With regard to this clone: Its matching antigen is unknown.

The table came from immunoSEQ multiplex PCR; TCRdb's copy has only in-frame clones and leaves some out. Among 19,000 or so clones, 70% to 80% were seen once, and the ten largest hold 15% to 20%. Unexposed donor CD4+ T cells date from about 2011-2018, before the COVID-19 pandemic. The cells were cultured for approximately ten days before CD4+ T cells were isolated. This sequence originates from a human donor in good health. Sequenced material: CD4+ T cells from PBMCs, cultured in vitro.

CDR3 sequence reads: CASSSGPGITEAFF. The CDR3 region has the DNA TGTGCCAGCAGCTCGGGACCAGGCATCACTGAAGCTTTCTTT. The rearrangement joins TRBV7-2 to TRBJ1-1, with a tentative D call TRBD1 (5 bases). Germline loops: CDR1 SGHTA, CDR2 FQGNSA. V lost 4 bases to trimming and J lost 4 bases, with 13 bases between them. There are 14 residues in the CDR3.